Following are 23 T cell receptor beta chains from one sample sequenced in a study of graft-versus-host responses after intestinal transplantation. Some clones are missing from TCRdb's copy, which holds only in-frame ones; the method was immunoSEQ multiplex PCR. The repertoire holds just over 20,000 clones, approximately 92% seen once, with approximately 41% in the top ten. Source: PBMCs, taken roughly 39 weeks after intestinal transplant. Every receptor here comes from a human patient who received an intestinal transplant, so some T cells may come from the graft donor.

This rearrangement joins TRBV7-9 to TRBJ2-7, with D possibly matching TRBD1 (6 bases). The CDR3 sequence is 16 residues long. Trimming shortened V by 1 base and J by 3 bases, and 16 bases separated the two germline ends. The germline V gene has CDR1 SEHNR and CDR2 FQNEAQ (reference sequence). CDR3 nucleotides: TGTGCCAGCAGCTTAGTAGGACAGAAGGCTTACTACGAGCAGTACTTC. As protein: CASSLVGQKAYYEQYF. The whole variable domain, filled in from reference TRBV7-9 and TRBJ2-7, reads DTGVSQNPRHKITKRGQNVTFRCDPISEHNRLYWYRQTLGQGPEFLTYFQNEAQLEKSRLLSDRFSAERPKGSFSTLEIQRTEQGDSAMYLCASSLVGQKAYYEQYFGPGTRLTVT.

This rearrangement joins TRBV27 to TRBJ2-3; 9 nucleotides agree with TRBD1. Germline CDR1 and CDR2: MNHEY and SMNVEV (reference sequence). After removal of 5 bases from V and 2 bases from J, the junction contained 14 bases not matched to a gene. CDR3 size: 18 residues. CDR3 DNA: TGTGCCAGCAGTCTCCCTCGAGACAGGGGGTCACCCACAGATACGCAGTATTTT. Its translation: CASSLPRDRGSPTDTQYF.

The chain has TRBV6-1 and TRBJ2-5, with D perhaps TRBD1 or TRBD2 (5 bases each). Between the trimmed V and J ends, which lost 2 bases and 4 bases, there was a span of 14 bases. The CDR3 consists of 15 residues. Germline CDR1 reads MNHNS; CDR2 reads SASEGT. This chain's CDR3 is CASSESLGDGETQYF. The DNA of the CDR3 is TGTGCCAGCAGTGAAAGCCTAGGGGACGGAGAGACCCAGTACTTC.

V is TRBV28 and J is TRBJ2-1, with 8 bases that match TRBD2. Germline loops: CDR1 MDHEN, CDR2 SYDVKM. The CDR3 totals 18 residues. Trimming removed 5 bases from V and 2 bases from J; junction bases left unmatched: 14. CDR3 protein: CASSTSHHSGETYNEQFF. CDR3 coding DNA: TGTGCCAGCAGTACCTCCCATCATAGCGGGGAGACCTACAATGAGCAGTTCTTC.

The gene calls are TRBV18 and TRBJ1-2; D is perhaps TRBD1 (5 bases). Germline V lookup: CDR1 KGHSH, CDR2 LQKENI. The ends were cut back, 2 bases at V and 8 bases at J, with 12 bases in the middle. This CDR3 is 13 amino acids long. The CDR3 is CASSPGGYIGYTF. The CDR3 DNA sequence: TGTGCCAGCTCACCAGGGGGATATATCGGCTACACCTTC.

This sequence joins TRBV10-2 and TRBJ1-6; no firm D call. The V and J ends lost 2 bases and 10 bases respectively, with 6 bases between them. This CDR3 contains 12 residues. Germline loops: CDR1 WSHSY, CDR2 SAAADI. The CDR3 DNA is TGCGCCAGCAGTGAGGGGAGGTCACCCCTCCACTTT. As protein: CASSEGRSPLHF.

The J gene is TRBJ1-2, the V gene TRBV19, with 8 bases aligning to TRBD1. V shed 3 bases, J shed 2 bases, and the junction held 8 bases outside the gene matches. CDR3 length: 16 amino acids. Germline CDR1 is LNHDA and CDR2 is SQIVND (reference sequence). CDR3 amino acids: CASSIPRGRLNYGYTF. In DNA form, the CDR3 reads TGTGCCAGTAGTATCCCCAGGGGGCGGTTGAACTATGGCTACACCTTC.

Here the CDR3 DNA reads TGTGCCAGCAGCGTCCCCACAGGGGCCGAAGAGACCCAGTACTTC. It codes for CASSVPTGAEETQYF. The chain employs TRBV5-5 and TRBJ2-5; 7 bases are a match to TRBD1. The CDR3 runs to 15 residues. Germline CDR1 and CDR2: SGHKS and YYEKEE (reference sequence). Trimming took 4 bases from V and 3 from J; bases not matched to a gene: 9.

The chain combines TRBV19 with TRBJ2-3; 7 bases are shared with TRBD1. Germline V lookup: CDR1 LNHDA, CDR2 SQIVND (reference sequence). The CDR3 has 16 residues. The V and J ends lost 6 bases and 3 bases, in that order; junction bases with no gene match: 12. CDR3 in DNA: TGTGCCAGTAGCAACCTCAGAGGGACAGAGACAGATACGCAGTATTTT. Translation gives CASSNLRGTETDTQYF. Drawing the rest from reference TRBV19 and TRBJ2-3, the complete variable domain is DGGITQSPKYLFRKEGQNVTLSCEQNLNHDAMYWYRQDPGQGLRLIYYSQIVNDFQKGDIAEGYSVSREKKESFPLTVTSAQKNPTAFYLCASSNLRGTETDTQYFGPGTRLTVL.

This clone has just one count. The chain employs TRBV28 and TRBJ1-6, with D unclear. The length of the CDR3 is 15 residues. Germline CDR1 reads MDHEN; CDR2 reads SYDVKM. Trimming pared 6 bases from V and 2 bases from J, leaving 11 bases between. The CDR3 reads CASSARGTYNSPLHF. Written as DNA, the CDR3 is TGTGCCAGCAGCGCGCGTGGGACCTATAATTCACCCCTCCACTTT.

This chain connects TRBV9 to TRBJ2-5, with TRBD2 identical over 10 bases. CDR3 length: 15 residues. Germline values: CDR1 SGDLS, CDR2 YYNGEE. The trim removed 4 bases at V and 5 bases at J, leaving 8 bases unmatched. CDR3 in amino acids: CASSSQAGGAETQYF. The DNA for the CDR3 is TGTGCCAGCAGCTCCCAAGCGGGAGGGGCGGAGACCCAGTACTTC.

The V gene is TRBV15, the J gene TRBJ2-1; 10 bases are shared with TRBD2. This CDR3 is built from 18 residues. V lost 0 bases and J lost 4; bases outside the gene matches: 9. Germline V gene data show CDR1 as LNHNV and CDR2 as YYDKDF (reference sequence). CDR3 in DNA: TGTGCCACCAGCAGAGATTCGGGAGCGGGAGGGCCGTACAATGAGCAGTTCTTC. Encoded protein: CATSRDSGAGGPYNEQFF.

This chain uses TRBV14 with TRBJ2-1, with D tentatively TRBD2 (6 bases). The ends were cut back, 2 bases at V and 3 bases at J, with 11 bases in the middle. The CDR3 consists of 15 residues. Per the germline V gene, CDR1 is SGHDN and CDR2 is FVKESK. The CDR3 nucleotides are TGTGCCAGCAGCCAATTGGTTAGCGGCTACAATGAGCAGTTCTTC. This sequence encodes CASSQLVSGYNEQFF.

The J gene is TRBJ1-5, the V gene TRBV21-1; TRBD1, the D gene given by the table, was not confirmed from the DNA. TRBV21-1 is flagged as a pseudogene. This CDR3 has 16 residues. The CDR3 nucleotides are TGTGCCAGCAGCAAACGACAGGGGAATAGCAATCAGCCCCAGCATTTT. Its protein is CASSKRQGNSNQPQHF.

The count of this clone is one. CDR3 in amino acids: CASSPEGVGYTF. CDR3 DNA: TGTGCCAGCAGTCCCGAGGGGGTTGGCTACACCTTC. The rearrangement joins TRBV28 to TRBJ1-2; weak D call: TRBD1 (6 bases). Trimming pared 5 bases from V and 7 bases from J, leaving 11 bases between. The CDR3 consists of 12 residues. The germline V gene encodes CDR1 MDHEN and CDR2 SYDVKM.

This chain uses TRBV28 with TRBJ1-1; D is possibly TRBD1 (6 bases). CDR3 size: 17 residues. The V and J ends lost 7 bases and 4 bases respectively, with 25 bases between them. The germline V gene has CDR1 MDHEN and CDR2 SYDVKM. The CDR3 sequence is CASIPPGGGLGSTEAFF. The CDR3 nucleotides read TGTGCCAGCATTCCTCCTGGTGGGGGCCTGGGCTCCACTGAAGCTTTCTTT.

V and J are TRBV11-2 and TRBJ2-2; D call uncertain. Between the trimmed V and J ends, which lost 6 bases and 8 bases, there was a span of 19 bases. CDR1 and CDR2 (germline): SGHAT, FQNNGV. The CDR3 sequence is 15 residues long. CDR3 residues: CASRFGPFLGGELFF. As DNA, the CDR3 is TGTGCCAGCAGATTCGGGCCGTTTCTGGGGGGGGAGCTGTTTTTT.

This clone was observed a single time. This chain connects TRBV6-5 to TRBJ1-4; TRBD1 matches 7 bases. Germline CDR1 and CDR2: MNHEY and SVGAGI. This CDR3 comprises 13 residues. Unmatched junction bases numbered 5, after V lost 5 bases and J lost 8 bases. The CDR3 DNA sequence: TGTGCCAGCAGTAGGGAGACAGGGGAAAAACTGTTTTTT. This translates into CASSRETGEKLFF.

This sequence joins TRBV2 and TRBJ2-2; TRBD1 matches 12 bases. Germline V CDR1 and CDR2: SNHLY, FYNNEI. V trimming: 8 bases; J trimming: 12 bases; junction bases outside the gene matches: 10. This CDR3 has 14 amino acids. CDR3 DNA sequence: TGTGCCAGCGACCCGGGACAGGGGGCTAGGAAGCTGTTTTTT. This gives the protein CASDPGQGARKLFF.

The gene calls are TRBV2 and TRBJ1-5, with 7 bases matching TRBD1. V was clipped by 3 bases and J by 2 bases; unmatched bases: 13. This CDR3 is 18 amino acids long. CDR1 SNHLY and CDR2 FYNNEI come from the germline V gene. The CDR3 DNA sequence: TGTGCCAGCAGTGACGGACAGGTACTAGGGCTACGCAATCAGCCCCAGCATTTT. Residues: CASSDGQVLGLRNQPQHF.

The V gene is TRBV10-1, the J gene TRBJ2-7; 8 bases are shared with TRBD1. CDR3 length: 13 residues. The germline V gene encodes CDR1 WNHNN and CDR2 SYGVQD (reference sequence). Trimming at V came to 4 bases and at J to 5 bases, leaving 4 bases not matched to a gene. This CDR3 is CASSATGVDEQYF. CDR3 sequence (DNA): TGCGCCAGCAGTGCGACAGGGGTCGACGAGCAGTACTTC.

The chain joins TRBV11-3 to TRBJ2-2; D unclear. CDR1 and CDR2 from the germline V gene are SGHNT and YENEEA. V shed 0 bases and J shed 5 bases, with 16 bases lying between them. The CDR3 consists of 17 residues. As DNA, the CDR3 is TGTGCCAGCAGCTTAGAGCTGCTAGGTCTTGGGACCGGGGAGCTGTTTTTT. Its protein product is CASSLELLGLGTGELFF.

This clone came up once. The chain joins TRBV23-1 to TRBJ2-7, with 8 nucleotides matching TRBD1. TRBV23-1 is an open reading frame, and its role is uncertain. Losses at the gene ends were 0 bases for V and 3 bases for J; bases not matched to a gene: 22. The CDR3 is made up of 21 amino acids. The CDR3 coding sequence is TGCGCCAGCAGTCAATCTCTCAGGGGGCCTCTTGTGGCTAGCGAAGACTACGAGCAGTACTTC. Protein: CASSQSLRGPLVASEDYEQYF.